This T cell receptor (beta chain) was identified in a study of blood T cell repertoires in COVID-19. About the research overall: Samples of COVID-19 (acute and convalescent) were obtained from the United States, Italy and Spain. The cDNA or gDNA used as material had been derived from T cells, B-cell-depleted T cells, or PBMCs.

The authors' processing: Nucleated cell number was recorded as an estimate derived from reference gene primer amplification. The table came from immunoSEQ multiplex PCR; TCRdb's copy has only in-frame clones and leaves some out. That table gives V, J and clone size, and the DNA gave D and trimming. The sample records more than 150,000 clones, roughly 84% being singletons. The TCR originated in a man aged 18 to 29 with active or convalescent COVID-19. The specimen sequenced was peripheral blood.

CDR3 in amino acids: CASSNPRGFGYNEQFF. The CDR3 DNA reads as TGTGCCAGCAGTAACCCCCGGGGGTTCGGCTACAATGAGCAGTTCTTC. The chain carries TRBV27 and TRBJ2-1; D is perhaps TRBD2 (6 bases). V was cut by 5 bases and J by 3 bases, with 17 bases left in between. The germline V gene encodes CDR1 MNHEY and CDR2 SMNVEV (reference sequence). The CDR3 runs 16 residues.